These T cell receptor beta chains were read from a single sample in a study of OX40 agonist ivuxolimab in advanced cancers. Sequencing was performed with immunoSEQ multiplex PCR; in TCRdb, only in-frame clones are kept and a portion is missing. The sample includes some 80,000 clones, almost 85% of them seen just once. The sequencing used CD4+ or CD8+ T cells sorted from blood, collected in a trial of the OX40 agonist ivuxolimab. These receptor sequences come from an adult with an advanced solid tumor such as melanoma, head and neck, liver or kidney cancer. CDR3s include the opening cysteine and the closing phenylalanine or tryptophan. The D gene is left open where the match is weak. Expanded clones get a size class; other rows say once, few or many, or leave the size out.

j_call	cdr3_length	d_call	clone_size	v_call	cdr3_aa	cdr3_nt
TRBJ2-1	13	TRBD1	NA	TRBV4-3	CASSSYRGNEQFF	TGCGCCAGCAGCTCATACAGGGGCAATGAGCAGTTCTTC
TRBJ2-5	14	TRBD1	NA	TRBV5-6	CASSSHRGSETQYF	TGTGCCAGCAGCTCCCACAGGGGATCAGAGACCCAGTACTTC
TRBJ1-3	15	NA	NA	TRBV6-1	CAPIEGEPSGNTIYF	TGTGCCCCTATAGAAGGGGAACCCTCTGGAAACACCATATATTTT
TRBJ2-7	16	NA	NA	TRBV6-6	CASSYGEAGAYYEQYF	TGTGCCAGCAGTTACGGGGAGGCGGGGGCCTACTACGAGCAGTACTTC
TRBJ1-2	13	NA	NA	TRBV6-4	CASSGRGYYGYTF	TGTGCCAGCAGTGGGAGGGGCTACTATGGCTACACCTTC
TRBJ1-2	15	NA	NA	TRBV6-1	CASSAYREGGYGYTF	TGTGCCAGCAGTGCGTACAGGGAAGGAGGCTATGGCTACACCTTC
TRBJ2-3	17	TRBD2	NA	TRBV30	CAWSVSGLAGVTDTQYF	TGTGCCTGGAGTGTTTCGGGACTAGCGGGGGTCACAGATACGCAGTATTTT
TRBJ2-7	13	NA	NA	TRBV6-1	CASRGHLPHEQYF	TGTGCCAGCAGAGGACACCTCCCCCACGAGCAGTACTTC
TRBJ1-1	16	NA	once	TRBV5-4	CASSSRQSGLNTEAFF	TGTGCCAGCAGCTCAAGACAGTCAGGACTGAACACTGAAGCTTTCTTT
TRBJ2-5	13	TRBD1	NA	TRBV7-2	CASRLTGGETQYF	TGTGCCAGCAGACTTACAGGGGGGGAGACCCAGTACTTC
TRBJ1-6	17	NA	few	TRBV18	CASSPRGRSSYNSPLHF	TGTGCCAGCTCACCAAGGGGTAGGAGCTCCTATAATTCACCCCTCCACTTT
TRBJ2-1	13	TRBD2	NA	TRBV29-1	CSVAMTSVDEQFF	TGCAGCGTTGCAATGACTAGCGTGGATGAGCAGTTCTTC
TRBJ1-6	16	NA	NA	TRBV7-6	CASSRHRDMYNSPLHF	TGTGCCAGCAGCCGACACAGGGACATGTATAATTCACCCCTCCACTTT
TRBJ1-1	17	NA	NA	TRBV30	CAWSPKGVGQGFPEAFF	TGTGCCTGGAGCCCCAAGGGTGTAGGGCAGGGCTTCCCTGAAGCTTTCTTT
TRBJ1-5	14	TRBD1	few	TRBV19	CASSTTGGGQPQHF	TGTGCCAGTAGTACTACAGGGGGCGGTCAGCCCCAGCATTTT
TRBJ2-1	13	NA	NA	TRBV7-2	CASSLDRGREQFF	TGTGCCAGCAGCTTAGATCGGGGCCGGGAGCAGTTCTTC
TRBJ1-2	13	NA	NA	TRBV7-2	CASRGTDSYGYTF	TGTGCCAGCCGAGGGACGGACTCCTATGGCTACACCTTC
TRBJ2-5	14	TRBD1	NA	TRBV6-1	CASRRRTGQETQYF	TGTGCCAGCCGGAGGAGGACAGGGCAAGAGACCCAGTACTTC
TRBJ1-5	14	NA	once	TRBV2	CASKGMPDHQPQHF	TGTGCCAGCAAGGGCATGCCCGATCATCAGCCCCAGCATTTT
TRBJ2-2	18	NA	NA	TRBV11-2	CASSPGQGSYSNTGELFF	TGTGCCAGCAGCCCGGGCCAGGGGAGCTATTCGAACACCGGGGAGCTGTTTTTT
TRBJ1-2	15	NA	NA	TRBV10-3	CAISESEVGNYGYTF	TGTGCCATCAGTGAGTCGGAGGTGGGGAACTATGGCTACACCTTC
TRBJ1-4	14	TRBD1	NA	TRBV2	CASRRTGGEGKLFF	TGTGCCAGCAGAAGAACAGGGGGCGAGGGAAAACTGTTTTTT
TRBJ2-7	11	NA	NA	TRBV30	CAWSTAERQYF	TGTGCCTGGAGTACCGCTGAAAGGCAGTACTTC
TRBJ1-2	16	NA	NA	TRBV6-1	CASSENILQGSNGYTF	TGTGCCAGCAGTGAAAACATCTTACAGGGTTCGAATGGCTACACCTTC
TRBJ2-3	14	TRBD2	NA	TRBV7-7	CASSRLAGLDTQYF	TGTGCCAGCAGCCGACTAGCGGGATTAGATACGCAGTATTTT
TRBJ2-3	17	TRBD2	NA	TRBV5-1	CASSLGASGASTDTQYF	TGCGCCAGCAGTTTGGGGGCTAGCGGGGCGAGCACAGATACGCAGTATTTT
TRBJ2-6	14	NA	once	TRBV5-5	CASNGRTGANVLTF	TGTGCCAGCAACGGCCGAACCGGGGCCAACGTCCTGACTTTC
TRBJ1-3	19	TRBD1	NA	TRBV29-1	CSVEKGGTGGLNSGNTIYF	TGCAGCGTTGAAAAGGGCGGGACAGGGGGACTAAACTCTGGAAACACCATATATTTT
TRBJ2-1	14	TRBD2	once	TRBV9	CASSVRPREGEQFF	TGTGCCAGCAGCGTAAGGCCCCGGGAGGGAGAGCAGTTCTTC
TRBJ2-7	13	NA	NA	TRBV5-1	CASTGTSPYEQYF	TGCGCCAGCACTGGGACTTCCCCCTACGAGCAGTACTTC
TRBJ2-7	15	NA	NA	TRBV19	CASSSAPSPLYEQYF	TGTGCCAGTAGTAGCGCACCATCTCCCCTCTACGAGCAGTACTTC
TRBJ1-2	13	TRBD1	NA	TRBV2	CASLGQGYYGYTF	TGTGCCAGCCTTGGACAGGGCTACTATGGCTACACCTTC
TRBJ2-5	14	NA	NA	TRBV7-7	CASSPLVGQETQYF	TGTGCCAGCAGCCCGCTAGTCGGGCAAGAGACCCAGTACTTC
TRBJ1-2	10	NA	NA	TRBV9	CAKLGGGYTF	TGTGCTAAACTTGGAGGTGGCTACACCTTC
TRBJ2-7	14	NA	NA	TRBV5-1	CASRLGGPVYEQYF	TGCGCCAGCAGACTGGGAGGCCCCGTGTACGAGCAGTACTTC
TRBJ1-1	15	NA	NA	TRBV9	CASSVDSGASTEAFF	TGTGCCAGCAGCGTAGATTCGGGGGCAAGTACTGAAGCTTTCTTT
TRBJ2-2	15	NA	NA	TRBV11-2	CASSLGRGGTGELFF	TGTGCCAGCAGCTTAGGGCGGGGCGGCACCGGGGAGCTGTTTTTT
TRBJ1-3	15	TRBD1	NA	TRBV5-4	CASSLGTGRGNTIYF	TGTGCCAGCAGCTTGGGGACAGGGAGGGGAAACACCATATATTTT
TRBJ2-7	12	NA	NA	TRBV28	CAILRGTGEQYF	TGTGCCATCCTCCGGGGTACTGGCGAGCAGTACTTC
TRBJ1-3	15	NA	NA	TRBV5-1	CASSRDTGSGNTIYF	TGCGCCAGCAGCAGGGACACCGGTTCTGGAAACACCATATATTTT
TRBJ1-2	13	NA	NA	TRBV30	CAWSVLTSYGYTF	TGTGCCTGGAGTGTACTAACTAGCTATGGCTACACCTTC
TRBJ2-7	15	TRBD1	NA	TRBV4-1	CASSQGTGDSYEQYF	TGCGCCAGCAGCCAAGGGACAGGGGATTCCTACGAGCAGTACTTC
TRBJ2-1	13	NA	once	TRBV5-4	CASRLDRSGEQFF	TGTGCCAGCAGACTCGACCGTTCGGGGGAGCAGTTCTTC
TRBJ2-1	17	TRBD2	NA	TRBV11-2	CASSPWGGTSGNNEQFF	TGTGCCAGCAGCCCATGGGGAGGGACTAGCGGTAACAATGAGCAGTTCTTC
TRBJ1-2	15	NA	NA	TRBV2	CASSEGRPGLYGYTF	TGTGCCAGCAGTGAAGGCAGGCCAGGACTCTATGGCTACACCTTC
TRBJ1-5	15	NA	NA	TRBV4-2	CASSQDPGTRQPQHF	TGTGCCAGCAGCCAAGATCCCGGAACCCGGCAGCCCCAGCATTTT